This TCR beta chain emerged from a study of identical twins. Study results and caveats: Beta out-of-frame sequences displayed a weaker excess of sharing between twins. Invariant MAIT and iNKT cells may have partly biased zero-insertion analyses.

MiXCR, applied by TCRdb to the 5' RACE reads, yields one record per CDR3 protein. The sample consists of 600,000 to 850,000 distinct CDR3 sequences, roughly 18% of them appearing once. This clonotype was picked up a small number of times. Its antigen is undetermined. One junction end does not reproduce the germline sequence, and a read error may be involved. Germline CDR1 is LGHDT and CDR2 is YNNKEL (reference sequence). The CDR3 totals 13 residues. This sample also appeared in a second study, on T cells expressing NK-cell markers.

The chain links TRBV3-1 to TRBJ2-7; 7 nucleotides align to TRBD2. The TCR sequence derives from a woman aged 18 to 35 in good health. Sample: PBMCs. The CDR3 sequence: CASSSREVRDLHF. The CDR3 nucleotides read TGTGCCAGCAGTTCTCGGGAGGTCCGGGACCTTCACTTC.